The 21 T cell receptor beta chains below were found in one sample sequenced in a study of T-cell reconstitution after alpha-beta-depleted transplantation in children. Preparation of the TCRbeta library used unique molecular identifiers. TCRdb passed the PCR reads through MiXCR, listing each CDR3 protein once. Of about 270,000 distinct CDR3 sequences in the sample, nearly 10% were seen once. This sample comprised PBMCs from the stem cell graft donor, obtained from the stem cell graft. These receptors were collected from a human donor who donated a stem cell graft to a child with SCID.

The rearrangement joins TRBV14 to TRBJ1-2, with unresolved D. CDR1 is SGHDN, CDR2 FVKESK, per germline. This CDR3 region has 13 residues. V was clipped by 0 bases and J by 2 bases, with 4 bases between them. CDR3 protein: CASSQERNYGYTF. CDR3 bases: TGTGCCAGCAGCCAAGAGAGGAACTATGGCTACACCTTC.

The sample holds a few counts of this clonotype. The V and J genes are TRBV29-1 and TRBJ1-3, with TRBD1 matching over 7 bases. V dropped 5 bases and J dropped 0; count of bases not matched to a gene: 7. The CDR3 is 15 residues long. Germline CDR1 is SQVTM and CDR2 is ANQGSEA. CDR3 nucleotide sequence: TGCAGCGTTCTACAGGGGACTATCTCTGGAAACACCATATATTTT. Translating it yields CSVLQGTISGNTIYF.

This clonotype was picked up a small number of times. This chain connects TRBV20-1 to TRBJ2-7; 14 bases fit TRBD2. After removal of 3 bases from V and 1 base from J, the junction contained 5 bases not matched to a gene. Germline assignment: CDR1 DFQATT and CDR2 SNEGSKA (reference sequence). This CDR3 is 16 amino acids long. The CDR3 region is CSARGLAGDRSYEQYF. The CDR3 DNA is TGCAGTGCTAGGGGACTAGCGGGGGACCGATCCTACGAGCAGTACTTC.

The genes are TRBV6-5 and TRBJ2-3; 7 bases map to TRBD1. Germline V gives CDR1 MNHEY, CDR2 SVGAGI. The CDR3 contains 11 residues. The V gene end was trimmed by 8 bases and the J gene end by 7 bases; junction bases not matched to a gene: 3. CDR3 region: CASRRGYTQYF. The CDR3 region has the DNA TGTGCCAGCCGCAGGGGGTATACGCAGTATTTT.

This chain links TRBV7-2 with TRBJ1-1; TRBD1 might be the D (5 bases). Trimming shortened V by 3 bases and J by 5 bases, and 13 bases separated the two germline ends. Germline lookup yields CDR1 SGHTA and CDR2 FQGNSA. CDR3 length: 14 amino acids. CDR3 residues: CASSFDSFSTEAFF. CDR3 bases: TGTGCCAGCAGCTTTGACAGCTTTTCGACTGAAGCTTTCTTT.

This chain uses TRBV20-1 with TRBJ1-1; D is unresolved. V was cut by 5 bases and J by 2 bases, with 9 bases left in between. Germline V lookup: CDR1 DFQATT, CDR2 SNEGSKA (reference sequence). The CDR3 extends over 12 amino acids. The CDR3 sequence: CSAPVYNTEAFF. In DNA form, the CDR3 reads TGCAGTGCTCCCGTTTATAACACTGAAGCTTTCTTT.

The J gene is TRBJ2-7, the V gene TRBV4-1, with D possibly matching TRBD2 (5 bases). Germline V gene sequence: CDR1 MGHRA, CDR2 YSYEKL. The CDR3 extends over 13 amino acids. V lost 0 bases, J lost 7 bases, and 10 bases lay in between. CDR3 nucleotides: TGCGCCAGCAGCCAAGAGGGGAGCGTGGAGCAGTACTTC. Residues: CASSQEGSVEQYF.

This clonotype was seen ten or more times. The genes are TRBV4-1 and TRBJ1-6; D is perhaps TRBD1 (6 bases). Germline V CDR1 and CDR2: MGHRA, YSYEKL. The CDR3 runs 15 residues. V lost 4 bases to trimming and J lost 4 bases, with 11 bases between them. CDR3 sequence (DNA): TGCGCCAGCAGCCCAGAGGGGGGGTATAATTCACCCCTCCACTTT. Its translation: CASSPEGGYNSPLHF.

This chain uses TRBV4-2 with TRBJ1-1; D is unresolved. With 1 base removed from V and 0 bases from J, the gap between germline ends came to 9 bases. Germline lookup yields CDR1 LGHNA and CDR2 YNFKEQ. The CDR3 contains 15 residues. CDR3 coding DNA: TGTGCCAGCAGCCAAGGGGGAGGCGTGAACACTGAAGCTTTCTTT. Translated: CASSQGGGVNTEAFF.

As regards this clonotype: A read error may be the cause here, since a much bigger clone is one base away. The chain employs TRBV29-1 and TRBJ2-5; 12 bases match TRBD2. The CDR3 spans 16 residues. Looked up from germline, CDR1 is SQVTM and CDR2 is ANQGSEA. Written as DNA, the CDR3 is TGCAGCGTTATTGGGTCAACTAGCGGGGGGTTAGAGACCAAGTACTTC. Translated, it gives CSVIGSTSGGLETKYF.

V and J are TRBV7-9 and TRBJ2-7; 10 bases align to TRBD1. Looked up from germline, CDR1 is SEHNR and CDR2 is FQNEAQ (reference sequence). This CDR3 region has 15 residues. The V segment lost 4 bases and the J segment 4 bases; nucleotides outside the gene matches: 7. The DNA of the CDR3 is TGTGCCAGCAGCTCCCGGGACAGGGGTGGATACGAGCAGTACTTC. Translating it yields CASSSRDRGGYEQYF.

The chain couples TRBV18 to TRBJ2-7; 7 bases are a match to TRBD1. J lost 4 bases, V lost 3 bases, and 6 bases had no gene match. This CDR3 has 14 residues. Looked up from germline, CDR1 is KGHSH and CDR2 is LQKENI. The CDR3, as DNA: TGTGCCAGCTCACCTCCAGGGGGATCGTACGAGCAGTACTTC. Amino acids: CASSPPGGSYEQYF.

This clonotype was seen repeatedly, ten times or more. V usage is TRBV29-1 and J usage is TRBJ2-1; D is perhaps TRBD2 (5 bases). This CDR3 contains 16 residues. V lost 1 base and J 0 bases, leaving 13 bases between the germline ends. The germline V gene has CDR1 SQVTM and CDR2 ANQGSEA. DNA for the CDR3: TGCAGCGTTGAAGGGAGGCCGGGTTTCTCCTACAATGAGCAGTTCTTC. Amino acids: CSVEGRPGFSYNEQFF.

Many counts were recorded for this clonotype. This rearrangement joins TRBV5-1 to TRBJ1-1; TRBD1 matches 9 bases. The trim removed 2 bases at V and 5 bases at J, leaving 7 bases unmatched. The CDR3 extends over 15 amino acids. Germline V gene sequence: CDR1 SGHRS, CDR2 YFSETQ. The CDR3 loop reads CASSFGQGRGTEAFF. The CDR3 nucleotides read TGCGCCAGCAGCTTTGGACAGGGGAGAGGAACTGAAGCTTTCTTT.

This clonotype appeared a few times. The chain has TRBV3-1 and TRBJ2-1; 12 positions match TRBD2. The CDR3 covers 16 residues. CDR1 LGHDT and CDR2 YNNKEL come from the germline V gene (reference sequence). J lost 2 bases, V lost 4 bases, and 3 bases had no gene match. The DNA for the CDR3 is TGTGCCAGCAGCCGCCGGACTAGCGGGGCCTACAATGAGCAGTTCTTC. It is translated as CASSRRTSGAYNEQFF.

This clonotype was counted ten times or more. The gene calls are TRBV2 and TRBJ2-2, with 8 bases that match TRBD1. The V gene end was trimmed by 9 bases and the J gene end by 0 bases; junction bases not matched to a gene: 0. The CDR3 is 13 amino acids. Germline V gene lookup returns CDR1 SNHLY and CDR2 FYNNEI. The CDR3 DNA is TGTGCCAGACAGGGGGCGAACACCGGGGAGCTGTTTTTT. This codes for CARQGANTGELFF.

This sequence joins TRBV4-2 and TRBJ2-7; the D gene is possibly TRBD2 (5 bases). The CDR3 is 14 residues long. The V gene's germline CDR1 is LGHNA and CDR2 YNFKEQ. Trimming pared 3 bases from V and 0 bases from J, leaving 9 bases between. The CDR3 sequence: CASSHAGFSYEQYF. The CDR3 nucleotides read TGTGCCAGCAGCCACGCGGGTTTCTCCTACGAGCAGTACTTC.

V usage is TRBV5-1 and J usage is TRBJ2-2, with 8 positions matching TRBD1. The CDR3 covers 17 residues. Per germline, CDR1 SGHRS and CDR2 YFSETQ. The trim removed 2 bases at V and 6 bases at J, leaving 12 bases unmatched. CDR3 protein: CASSFKSGGAMPGELFF. The CDR3 DNA is TGCGCCAGCAGCTTCAAATCAGGGGGCGCGATGCCCGGGGAGCTGTTTTTT.

This clonotype showed up many times. The rearrangement links TRBV9 to TRBJ2-3, with a possible D match to TRBD2 (5 bases). Trimming removed 0 bases at V and 3 bases at J, with 8 bases between. This CDR3 has 14 amino acids. Germline CDR1 SGDLS, CDR2 YYNGEE. DNA of the CDR3: TGTGCCAGCAGCGTAGCGGGGAAGACAGATACGCAGTATTTT. This gives the protein CASSVAGKTDTQYF.

This clonotype was found many times. The CDR3 sequence: CASSPQGNTGELFF. The CDR3 coding sequence is TGTGCCAGCAGCCCCCAGGGGAACACCGGGGAGCTGTTTTTT. The chain has TRBV4-2 and TRBJ2-2; a possible D gene is TRBD1 (5 bases). Trimming took off 4 bases at V and 1 base at J, with 7 bases between the two ends. The CDR3 loop spans 14 amino acids. CDR1 is LGHNA, CDR2 YNFKEQ, per germline.

In this sample, this clonotype turned up a few times. The rearrangement joins TRBV2 to TRBJ1-1; D not resolved. Germline V lookup: CDR1 SNHLY, CDR2 FYNNEI. The CDR3 loop spans 16 amino acids. The V end was cut by 4 bases, the J end by 0 bases, with 15 bases between. Written as DNA, the CDR3 is TGTGCCAGCAGTGTGGACCCCGAACATTTGAACACTGAAGCTTTCTTT. It yields the protein CASSVDPEHLNTEAFF.